The 12 T cell receptor beta chains listed next were all sequenced from one sample in a study of blood T cell repertoires in COVID-19. Assay: immunoSEQ multiplex PCR; the TCRdb copy retains only in-frame clones and omits some. This table has 250,000 or so clones, about 90% appearing once. Source material: PBMCs or T cells enriched from blood (not recorded which). The receptors here all came from a woman aged 35 to 49 who had been exposed to COVID-19.

The chain combines TRBV18 with TRBJ2-5; 8 positions agree with TRBD1. The germline CDR1 and CDR2 sequences are KGHSH and LQKENI. Unmatched junction bases numbered 0, after V lost 5 bases and J lost 1 base. This CDR3 is 13 amino acids long. Here the CDR3 DNA reads TGTGCCAGCTCAACAGGGGGCCAAGAGACCCAGTACTTC. As protein: CASSTGGQETQYF.

The genes are TRBV18 and TRBJ2-1; 7 bases map to TRBD2. The germline gives CDR1 KGHSH, CDR2 LQKENI. This CDR3 is 18 amino acids long. V was clipped by 1 base and J by 2 bases; unmatched bases: 11. The CDR3 DNA is TGTGCCAGCTCACCACTATATGGACTAGAACTTCCCTACAATGAGCAGTTCTTC. Translated, it gives CASSPLYGLELPYNEQFF. Supplemented by reference TRBV18 and TRBJ2-1, the full variable domain reads NAGVMQNPRHLVRRRGQEARLRCSPMKGHSHVYWYRQLPEEGLKFMVYLQKENIIDESGMPKERFSAEFPKEGPSILRIQQVVRGDSAAYFCASSPLYGLELPYNEQFFGPGTRLTVL.

The table lists this clone with a few counts. The chain recombines TRBV12-3 or TRBV12-4 with TRBJ2-1, with D unclear. V lost 3 bases and J lost 9, with 12 bases in between. This CDR3 has 13 amino acids. CDR3 DNA: TGTGCCAGCAGTTTTCCCCCCCGCGGTGAGCAGTTCTTC. This encodes CASSFPPRGEQFF.

The rearrangement uses TRBV3-1 (or the pseudogene TRBV3-2) and TRBJ1-2; 7 bases agree with TRBD1. The CDR3 is made up of 18 amino acids. The V segment lost 2 bases and the J segment 0 bases; nucleotides outside the gene matches: 12. CDR1 is LGHDT, CDR2 YNNKEL, per germline (reference sequence). The CDR3 coding sequence is TGTGCCAGCAGCCAAAACCTTTACAGGGGCTCAGCTAACTATGGCTACACCTTC. Translation gives CASSQNLYRGSANYGYTF.

The rearrangement joins TRBV24-1 to TRBJ2-6; D gene uncertain. The CDR3 contains 16 residues. Trimming shortened V by 4 bases and J by 4 bases, and 13 bases separated the two germline ends. The germline gives CDR1 KGHDR, CDR2 SFDVKD. In DNA, the CDR3 is TGTGCCACCAGTGAACCTGACACCCGGGGGGCCAACGTCCTGACTTTC. Its protein product is CATSEPDTRGANVLTF.

The chain employs TRBV29-1 and TRBJ2-1; 11 positions match TRBD1. Germline CDR1 and CDR2: SQVTM and ANQGSEA. Losses at the gene ends were 3 bases for V and 6 bases for J; bases not matched to a gene: 7. This CDR3 has 15 amino acids. CDR3 DNA: TGCAGCGTTGAGGATGATGGGACAGGGGGCAATGAGCAGTTCTTC. This sequence encodes CSVEDDGTGGNEQFF.

The rearrangement links TRBV7-8 to TRBJ1-2; possible D gene TRBD1, 5 bases. V gave up 0 bases and J gave up 4 bases, with 9 bases separating them. The CDR3 length is 14 residues. In germline, CDR1 is SGHVS, CDR2 FQNEAQ. The CDR3 protein is CASSLAGGTYGYTF. CDR3 bases: TGTGCCAGCAGCTTAGCTGGGGGGACCTATGGCTACACCTTC. The variable domain in full, completed from reference TRBV7-8 and TRBJ1-2, reads GAGVSQSPRYKVAKRGQDVALRCDPISGHVSLFWYQQALGQGPEFLTYFQNEAQLDKSGLPSDRFFAERPEGSVSTLKIQRTQQEDSAVYLCASSLAGGTYGYTFGSGTRLTVV.

The chain couples TRBV7-9 to TRBJ2-1; the D gene is possibly TRBD2 (5 bases). The CDR3 loop spans 15 amino acids. The V gene's germline CDR1 is SEHNR and CDR2 FQNEAQ (reference sequence). V gave up 1 base and J gave up 4 bases, with 11 bases separating them. In DNA, the CDR3 is TGTGCCAGCAGCTTAGGAACGGGAACTTACAATGAGCAGTTCTTC. Translating it yields CASSLGTGTYNEQFF.

The V and J genes are TRBV11-2 and TRBJ1-2, with TRBD1 matching over 9 bases. The V segment lost 5 bases and the J segment 7 bases; nucleotides outside the gene matches: 5. Germline-derived CDR1 and CDR2 are SGHAT and FQNNGV. The CDR3 is 13 residues long. CDR3 bases: TGTGCCAGCAGCCTTAGACAGGGGGGTGGCTACACCTTC. Translated, it gives CASSLRQGGGYTF.

In its sample, this clone was seen a few times. This chain uses TRBV7-9 with TRBJ1-5, with a weak D call TRBD1 (5 bases). The CDR3 sequence is 14 residues long. Germline V gene lookup returns CDR1 SEHNR and CDR2 FQNEAQ (reference sequence). Trimming cost V 1 base and J 5 bases, with 9 bases left between them. CDR3 bases: TGTGCCAGCAGCTTAGGGGGGGATGATCAGCCCCAGCATTTT. This translates into CASSLGGDDQPQHF.

The gene calls are TRBV18 and TRBJ1-1; the D is unclear. The germline V gene has CDR1 KGHSH and CDR2 LQKENI. The CDR3 contains 13 residues. The ends were cut back, 3 bases at V and 6 bases at J, with 11 bases in the middle. DNA for the CDR3: TGTGCCAGCTCACCTTCCCAAGCCGCTGAAGCTTTCTTT. It translates to CASSPSQAAEAFF.

This clone was counted a single time. The V call is TRBV28, the J call TRBJ1-1; no reliable D call. This CDR3 has 16 residues. Trimming took off 1 base at V and 1 base at J, with 13 bases between the two ends. Germline V gene data show CDR1 as MDHEN and CDR2 as SYDVKM. The CDR3 nucleotides are TGTGCCAGCAGTTTATCTCCGGGAAGGGAGAACACTGAAGCTTTCTTT. It specifies CASSLSPGRENTEAFF. Filled out from reference TRBV28 and TRBJ1-1, the complete variable domain reads DVKVTQSSRYLVKRTGEKVFLECVQDMDHENMFWYRQDPGLGLRLIYFSYDVKMKEKGDIPEGYSVSREKKERFSLILESASTNQTSMYLCASSLSPGRENTEAFFGQGTRLTVV.